The clone carrying this T cell receptor (beta chain) was found a few times. Its antigen remains unknown. A second roughly 7 to 12 cycle PCR used barcoded and J-beta primers. TCRdb processed the 5' RACE reads anew with MiXCR; each CDR3 protein has one entry. Among 1.2 million to 1.5 million distinct CDR3 sequences listed, approximately 59% were seen once. CDR1 SNHLY and CDR2 FYNNEI come from the germline V gene. CDR3 length equals 15 residues. The J segment lost 2 bases and the V segment lost 1 base, leaving 5 bases of the junction unmatched. These data are taken from a study of blood T cells in healthy people across ages. Study findings and constraints: Naive T cell percentage showed a strong correlation with the diversity of TCR beta.

The specimen sequenced was blood. The chain couples TRBV2 to TRBJ2-7; 7 bases are a match to TRBD1. This sequence originates from a man younger than 35 in good health. CDR3 bases: TGTGCCAGCAGTGAAGGACAGGGTCCCACCTACGAGCAGTACTTC. The encoded protein is CASSEGQGPTYEQYF. Complete variable domain (other parts from reference TRBV2 and TRBJ2-7): EPEVTQTPSHQVTQMGQEVILRCVPISNHLYFYWYRQILGQKVEFLVSFYNNEISEKSEIFDDQFSVERPDGSNFTLKIRSTKLEDSAMYFCASSEGQGPTYEQYFGPGTRLTVT.